This T cell receptor beta chain was sequenced during a study of T cell responses to AZD1222 COVID-19 vaccine. Libraries were prepared by immunoSEQ multiplex PCR; TCRdb keeps only in-frame clonotypes and omits some of them. The sample lists fewer than 20,000 clones; about nine tenths were seen once. Study-wide results and caveats: Spike as a whole was targeted by vaccine-associated CD4 TCRs, dominant at 160-218 and 743-854. Close to half of spike-specific TCRs reportedly recognize unmutated variant regions. Repertoires were collected only later (after the peak T cell response had occurred).

Concerning this clone itself: The antigen is unknown.

The starting material was peripheral blood, obtained 28 days after the second AZD1222 dose. The origin of this receptor is an adult who received the AZD1222 COVID-19 vaccine.

The CDR3 sequence: CAWSSGWEQYF. The CDR3 DNA sequence: TGTGCCTGGAGTTCCGGGTGGGAGCAGTACTTC. This chain uses TRBV30 with TRBJ2-7; D unresolved. Trimming stripped 2 bases from V and 7 bases from J, with 9 bases between. Germline V CDR1 and CDR2: GTSNPN, SVGIG (reference sequence). This CDR3 comprises 11 residues.